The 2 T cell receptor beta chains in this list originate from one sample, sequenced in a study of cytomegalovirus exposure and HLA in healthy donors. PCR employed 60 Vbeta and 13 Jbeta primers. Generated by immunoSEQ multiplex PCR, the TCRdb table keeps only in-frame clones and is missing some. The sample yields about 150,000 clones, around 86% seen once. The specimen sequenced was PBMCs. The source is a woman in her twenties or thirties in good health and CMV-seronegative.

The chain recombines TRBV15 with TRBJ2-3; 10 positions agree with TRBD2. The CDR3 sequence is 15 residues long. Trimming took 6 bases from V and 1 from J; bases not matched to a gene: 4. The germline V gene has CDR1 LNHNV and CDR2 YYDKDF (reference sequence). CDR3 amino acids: CATRPGLAGTDTQYF. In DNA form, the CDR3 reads TGTGCCACCAGGCCCGGACTAGCGGGCACAGATACGCAGTATTTT. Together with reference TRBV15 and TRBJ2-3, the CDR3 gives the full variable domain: DAMVIQNPRYQVTQFGKPVTLSCSQTLNHNVMYWYQQKSSQAPKLLFHYYDKDFNNEADTPDNFQSRRPNTSFCFLDIRSPGLGDTAMYLCATRPGLAGTDTQYFGPGTRLTVL.

The CDR3 loop is CASTPTGQGNTEAFF. The CDR3 DNA reads TGTGCCAGCACGCCTACCGGACAGGGGAACACTGAAGCTTTCTTT. The rearrangement joins TRBV2 to TRBJ1-1, with TRBD1 identical over 8 bases. Germline values: CDR1 SNHLY, CDR2 FYNNEI. The CDR3 is 15 residues long. V shed 7 bases, J shed 1 base, and the junction held 8 bases outside the gene matches.